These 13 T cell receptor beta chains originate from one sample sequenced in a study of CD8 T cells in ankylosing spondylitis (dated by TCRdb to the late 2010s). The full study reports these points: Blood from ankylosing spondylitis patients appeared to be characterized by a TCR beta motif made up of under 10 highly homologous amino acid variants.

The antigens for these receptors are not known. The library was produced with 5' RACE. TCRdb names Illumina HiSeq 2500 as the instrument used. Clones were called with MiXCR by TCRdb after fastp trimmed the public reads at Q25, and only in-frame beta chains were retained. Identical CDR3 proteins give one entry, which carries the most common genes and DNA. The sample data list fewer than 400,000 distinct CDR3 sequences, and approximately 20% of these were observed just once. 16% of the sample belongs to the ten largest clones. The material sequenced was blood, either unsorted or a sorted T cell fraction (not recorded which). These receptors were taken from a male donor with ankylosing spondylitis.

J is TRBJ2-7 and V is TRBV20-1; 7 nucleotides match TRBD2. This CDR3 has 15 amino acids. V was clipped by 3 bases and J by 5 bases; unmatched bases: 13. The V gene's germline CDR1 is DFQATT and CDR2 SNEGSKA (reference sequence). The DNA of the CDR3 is TGCAGTGCTAGGGGGGGGGACTACCGCTCGGACGAGCAGTACTTC. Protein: CSARGGDYRSDEQYF.

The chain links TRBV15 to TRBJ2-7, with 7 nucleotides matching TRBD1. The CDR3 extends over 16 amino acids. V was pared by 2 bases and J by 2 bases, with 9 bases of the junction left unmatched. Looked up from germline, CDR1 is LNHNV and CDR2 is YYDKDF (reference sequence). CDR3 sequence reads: CATSRSSTGIPYEQYF. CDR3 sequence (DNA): TGTGCCACCAGCAGATCCTCGACAGGGATTCCCTACGAGCAGTACTTC.

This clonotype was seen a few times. CDR3 residues: CAIRGTATYEQYF. In DNA form, the CDR3 reads TGTGCCATTAGGGGGACAGCGACCTACGAGCAGTACTTC. The rearrangement uses TRBV10-3 and TRBJ2-7; TRBD1 matches 7 bases. The CDR3 has 13 amino acids. The junction had 7 bases not matched to a gene; V was cut back by 9 bases and J by 2 bases. Germline V CDR1 and CDR2: ENHRY, SYGVKD.

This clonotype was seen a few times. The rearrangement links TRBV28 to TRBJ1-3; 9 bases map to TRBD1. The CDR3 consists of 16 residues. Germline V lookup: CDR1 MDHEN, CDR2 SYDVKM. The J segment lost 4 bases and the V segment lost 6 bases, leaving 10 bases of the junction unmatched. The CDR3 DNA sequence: TGTGCCAGCAGCGTCTTACAGGGGGCGCGGGGAAACACCATATATTTT. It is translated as CASSVLQGARGNTIYF.

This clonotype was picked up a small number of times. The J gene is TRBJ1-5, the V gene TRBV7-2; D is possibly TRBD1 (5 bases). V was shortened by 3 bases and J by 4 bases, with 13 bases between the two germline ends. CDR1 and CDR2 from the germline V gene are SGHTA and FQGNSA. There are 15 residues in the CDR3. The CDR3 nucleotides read TGTGCCAGCAGCTTGGGCAGGGCGGCAAATCAGCCCCAGCATTTT. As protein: CASSLGRAANQPQHF.

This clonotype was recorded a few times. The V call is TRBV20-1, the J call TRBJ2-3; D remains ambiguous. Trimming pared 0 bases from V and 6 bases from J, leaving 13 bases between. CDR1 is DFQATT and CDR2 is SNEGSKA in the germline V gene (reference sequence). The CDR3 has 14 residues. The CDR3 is CSARDAGRADTQYF. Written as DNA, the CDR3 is TGCAGTGCTAGAGATGCCGGTAGGGCTGATACGCAGTATTTT.

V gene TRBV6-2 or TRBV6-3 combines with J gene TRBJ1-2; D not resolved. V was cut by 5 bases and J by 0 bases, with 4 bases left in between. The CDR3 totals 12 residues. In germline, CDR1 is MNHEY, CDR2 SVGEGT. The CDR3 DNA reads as TGTGCCAGCAGTGGAGCTAACTATGGCTACACCTTC. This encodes CASSGANYGYTF.

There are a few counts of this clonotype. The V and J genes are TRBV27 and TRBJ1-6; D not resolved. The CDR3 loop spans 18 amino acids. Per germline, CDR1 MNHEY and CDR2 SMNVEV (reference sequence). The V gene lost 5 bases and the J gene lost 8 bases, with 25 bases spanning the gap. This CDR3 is CASSPHSLSTGEDSPLHF. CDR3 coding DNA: TGTGCCAGCAGTCCACACTCCTTATCGACCGGGGAGGATTCACCCCTCCACTTT.

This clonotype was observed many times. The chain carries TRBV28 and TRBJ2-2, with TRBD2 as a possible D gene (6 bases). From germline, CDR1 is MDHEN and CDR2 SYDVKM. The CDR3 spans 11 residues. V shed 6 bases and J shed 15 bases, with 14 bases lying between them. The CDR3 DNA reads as TGTGCCAGCAGGCGCTCCGGACTATTGTTTTTT. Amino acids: CASRRSGLLFF.

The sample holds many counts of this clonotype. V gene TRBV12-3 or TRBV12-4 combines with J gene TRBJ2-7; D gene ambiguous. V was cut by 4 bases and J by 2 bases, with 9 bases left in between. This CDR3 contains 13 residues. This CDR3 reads CASSWAEAYEQYF. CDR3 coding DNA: TGTGCCAGCAGTTGGGCAGAAGCCTACGAGCAGTACTTC.

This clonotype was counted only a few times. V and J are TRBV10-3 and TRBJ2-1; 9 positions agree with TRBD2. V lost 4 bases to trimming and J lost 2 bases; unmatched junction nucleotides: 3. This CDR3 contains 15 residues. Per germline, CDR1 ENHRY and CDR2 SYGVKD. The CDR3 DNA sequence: TGTGCCATCAGTGGCGAGCGGGAGGCCTACAATGAGCAGTTCTTC. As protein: CAISGEREAYNEQFF.

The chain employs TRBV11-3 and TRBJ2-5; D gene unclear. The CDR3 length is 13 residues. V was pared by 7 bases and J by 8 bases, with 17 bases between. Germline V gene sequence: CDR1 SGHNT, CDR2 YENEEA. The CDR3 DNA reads TGTGCCAGCACACTTAGCCACTGGGGAACCCAGTACTTC. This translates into CASTLSHWGTQYF.

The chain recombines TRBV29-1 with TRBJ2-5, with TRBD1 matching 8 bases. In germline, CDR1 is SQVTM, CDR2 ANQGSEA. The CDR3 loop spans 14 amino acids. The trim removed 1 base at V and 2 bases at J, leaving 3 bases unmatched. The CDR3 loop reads CSVEATGAQETQYF. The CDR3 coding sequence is TGCAGCGTTGAAGCGACAGGGGCTCAAGAGACCCAGTACTTC.